This TCR beta chain was captured in a study of cytomegalovirus exposure and HLA in healthy donors. PCR was performed using 60 Vbeta and 13 Jbeta primers. Repertoires were generated with immunoSEQ multiplex PCR, while TCRdb's copy carries only in-frame clones and drops some. The data show 200,000 to 250,000 clones, with under 80% seen just once and 1.8% held by the top ten. From germline, CDR1 is MNHEY and CDR2 SVGAGI. V lost 2 bases and J lost 1, with 8 bases in between. This CDR3 contains 14 residues. The receptor's source is a woman in her 30s in good health and CMV-seronegative. The genes are TRBV6-5 and TRBJ1-1; D is ambiguous. Sequencing was carried out using PBMCs. This chain's CDR3 is CASSYGTTNTEAFF. CDR3 bases: TGTGCCAGCAGTTACGGCACCACGAACACTGAAGCTTTCTTT.